The next 26 T cell receptor beta chains were all read from a single sample in a study of T cells in Graves' hyperthyroidism and ophthalmopathy. Amplified TCR beta CDR3 regions derived from RNA transcripts. Researchers ran a first-round RT-PCR on the TCR CDR3 using the HTBI primer set. TCRdb fed the multiplex PCR reads into MiXCR, producing one record per CDR3 protein. This sample yields fewer than 550,000 distinct CDR3 sequences, of which 15% to 17% are seen a single time; about 7.7% belongs to the top ten. Input material: blood. These TCRs come from a woman under 30 with Graves' hyperthyroidism.

This clonotype was picked up many times. The chain recombines TRBV11-3 with TRBJ2-1; TRBD1 is a possible D gene (5 bases). This CDR3 spans 14 amino acids. V was shortened by 5 bases and J by 8 bases, with 16 bases between the two germline ends. Per the germline V gene, CDR1 is SGHNT and CDR2 is YENEEA. The CDR3 reads CASSPFQGGDEQFF. As DNA, the CDR3 is TGTGCCAGCAGCCCATTCCAGGGTGGCGATGAGCAGTTCTTC.

V usage is TRBV27 and J usage is TRBJ2-2, with 10 positions matching TRBD1. Germline loops: CDR1 MNHEY, CDR2 SMNVEV (reference sequence). V lost 5 bases, J lost 7 bases, and 4 bases stayed unmatched. The CDR3 is made up of 14 amino acids. Written as DNA, the CDR3 is TGTGCCAGCAGTCCCGGGACAGGGGTCGGGGAGCTGTTTTTT. Translated, it gives CASSPGTGVGELFF.

This clonotype was counted a few times. The chain links TRBV9 to TRBJ1-6; D may be TRBD1 (5 bases). The CDR3 is 16 amino acids. Germline V CDR1 and CDR2: SGDLS, YYNGEE. Trimming shortened V by 4 bases and J by 0 bases, and 11 bases separated the two germline ends. The CDR3 DNA is TGTGCCAGCAGCCGCGGGACTGACTCCTATAATTCACCCCTCCACTTT. It codes for CASSRGTDSYNSPLHF.

This clonotype came up many times. V is TRBV30 and J is TRBJ2-5, with TRBD2 matching over 8 bases. The CDR3 covers 16 residues. Trimming cost V 0 bases and J 3 bases; bases outside gene matches: 9. CDR1 is GTSNPN and CDR2 is SVGIG in the germline V gene (reference sequence). The CDR3 coding sequence is TGTGCCTGGAGTGTACGGCTCGGGGGGGGCGAAGAGACCCAGTACTTC. Translated, it gives CAWSVRLGGGEETQYF.

This clonotype was detected a few times. The rearrangement joins TRBV19 to TRBJ1-5; 8 bases fit TRBD1. V shed 3 bases, J shed 6 bases, and the junction held 7 bases outside the gene matches. Germline lookup yields CDR1 LNHDA and CDR2 SQIVND (reference sequence). The CDR3 contains 15 residues. CDR3 sequence reads: CASSIGDTGGQPQHF. The DNA for the CDR3 is TGTGCCAGTAGTATTGGCGACACAGGGGGTCAGCCCCAGCATTTT.

Comment on this clonotype: A much larger clone differs by one base, so this may be a read error. The chain carries TRBV11-3 and TRBJ2-7; no definite D call. There are 13 residues in the CDR3. CDR1 SGHNT and CDR2 YENEEA come from the germline V gene. The germline V and J ends were trimmed by 0 bases and 7 bases, with 10 bases remaining between them. The CDR3 DNA reads TGTGCCAGCAGCTTAGACGGAATGAGAGAGCAGTACTTC. Protein sequence: CASSLDGMREQYF.

This clonotype occurred many times. The chain combines TRBV18 with TRBJ2-1, with 8 bases identical to TRBD1. The J segment lost 7 bases and the V segment lost 0 bases, leaving 5 bases of the junction unmatched. Germline lookup yields CDR1 KGHSH and CDR2 LQKENI. This CDR3 has 15 amino acids. The CDR3 loop reads CASSPPGQEGNEQFF. In DNA, the CDR3 is TGTGCCAGCTCACCACCGGGACAGGAGGGGAATGAGCAGTTCTTC. Filled out from reference TRBV18 and TRBJ2-1, the complete variable domain reads NAGVMQNPRHLVRRRGQEARLRCSPMKGHSHVYWYRQLPEEGLKFMVYLQKENIIDESGMPKERFSAEFPKEGPSILRIQQVVRGDSAAYFCASSPPGQEGNEQFFGPGTRLTVL.

This clonotype was seen at least ten times. DNA of the CDR3: TGTGCCAGCAGCCCGAGACTTCGGGACAGTGGTTACGAGCAGTACTTC. It codes for CASSPRLRDSGYEQYF. V usage is TRBV7-9 and J usage is TRBJ2-7; TRBD1 agrees at 7 bases. CDR3 length: 16 amino acids. J was trimmed by 4 bases and V by 5 bases; bases with no gene match: 14. Germline-derived CDR1 and CDR2 are SEHNR and FQNEAQ (reference sequence).

This clonotype was seen ten or more times. The chain is built from TRBV7-9 and TRBJ1-2, with D uncertain. Looked up from germline, CDR1 is SEHNR and CDR2 is FQNEAQ (reference sequence). This CDR3 has 14 residues. V was trimmed by 5 bases and J by 2 bases, leaving 12 bases between them. DNA for the CDR3: TGTGCCAGCAGCCAGTCCAAGGACAACTATGGCTACACCTTC. It translates to CASSQSKDNYGYTF.

This clonotype has at least ten counts. The CDR3 DNA follows: TGTGCCAGCAGCCCGGGACAGGGAAAGAGCTCCTACGAGCAGTACTTC. This codes for CASSPGQGKSSYEQYF. The rearrangement links TRBV13 to TRBJ2-7; 9 bases map to TRBD1. CDR3 size: 16 residues. Germline assignment: CDR1 PRHDT and CDR2 FYEKMQ (reference sequence). The V gene end was trimmed by 5 bases and the J gene end by 0 bases; junction bases not matched to a gene: 8.

This clonotype has ten or more counts. The V gene is TRBV19, the J gene TRBJ1-5; no definite D call. V gave up 7 bases and J gave up 0 bases, with 13 bases separating them. The CDR3 consists of 15 residues. Germline values: CDR1 LNHDA, CDR2 SQIVND (reference sequence). CDR3 loop: CASIRGRNSNQPQHF. DNA of the CDR3: TGTGCCAGTATCAGAGGACGGAATAGCAATCAGCCCCAGCATTTT.

This clonotype was seen repeatedly, ten times or more. This chain links TRBV10-3 with TRBJ1-1; D is ambiguous. Trimming removed 3 bases at V and 10 bases at J, with 18 bases between. Germline V CDR1 and CDR2: ENHRY, SYGVKD. The CDR3 is 14 residues long. The chain's CDR3 is CAISDRADAPGAFF. The CDR3, as DNA: TGTGCCATCAGTGATAGGGCGGACGCCCCTGGAGCTTTCTTT.

This clonotype has only a few counts. The chain joins TRBV20-1 to TRBJ1-6, with TRBD1 matching 9 bases. With V trimmed by 5 bases and J by 6 bases, 2 bases remained unmatched. Germline V gene lookup returns CDR1 DFQATT and CDR2 SNEGSKA (reference sequence). The CDR3 contains 13 residues. CDR3 bases: TGCAGTGCTGGGACAGGGTTTAATTCACCCCTCCACTTT. Residues: CSAGTGFNSPLHF.

This clonotype occurred many times. The chain employs TRBV3-1 and TRBJ2-1; the match to TRBD1 covers 9 bases. With V trimmed by 4 bases and J by 7 bases, 11 bases remained unmatched. The CDR3 totals 16 residues. Germline V CDR1 and CDR2: LGHDT, YNNKEL (reference sequence). CDR3 protein: CASSLITGTGLNEQFF. Here the CDR3 DNA reads TGTGCCAGCAGCCTCATTACCGGGACAGGGTTAAATGAGCAGTTCTTC.

The table lists this clonotype with many counts. V and J are TRBV4-1 and TRBJ2-5; 13 bases are shared with TRBD2. The J segment lost 2 bases and the V segment lost 0 bases, leaving 6 bases of the junction unmatched. The CDR3 is made up of 18 amino acids. Germline CDR1 and CDR2: MGHRA and YSYEKL. The CDR3 nucleotides are TGCGCCAGCAGCCAAGATATCGCACTAGCGGGGGGGCAAGAGACCCAGTACTTC. It is translated as CASSQDIALAGGQETQYF.

There are many counts of this clonotype. The chain uses TRBV24-1 and TRBJ2-5; TRBD2 aligns across 7 bases. J lost 4 bases, V lost 5 bases, and 12 bases had no gene match. The length of the CDR3 is 16 residues. CDR1 is KGHDR and CDR2 is SFDVKD in the germline V gene. The CDR3 sequence is CATSVRRAGERETQYF. CDR3 sequence (DNA): TGTGCCACCAGTGTCCGGAGGGCGGGAGAGCGAGAGACCCAGTACTTC.

This clonotype turned up a few times. V gene TRBV5-1 combines with J gene TRBJ1-6; 11 bases map to TRBD1. Germline V gives CDR1 SGHRS, CDR2 YFSETQ. V lost 4 bases and J lost 2; bases outside the gene matches: 2. CDR3 length: 16 residues. The CDR3 nucleotides read TGCGCCAGCAGCGGGGGACAGGGGGCCTATAATTCACCCCTCCACTTT. Translated: CASSGGQGAYNSPLHF.

Ten or more counts support this clonotype. At one of its ends the junction is not consistent with the germline gene, which may arise from a read error. This chain uses TRBV7-2 with TRBJ2-2, with 8 bases identical to TRBD2. Germline CDR1 and CDR2: SGHTA and FQGNSA. The CDR3 runs 15 residues. CDR3 in DNA: TGTGCCAGCAGCCTAGCGGGCAGGGACACCGGGGAGCTGTTTTTT. This sequence encodes CASSLAGRDTGELFF.

This rearrangement joins TRBV2 to TRBJ2-7; possibly TRBD2 for D (5 bases). Germline CDR1 reads SNHLY; CDR2 reads FYNNEI. CDR3 length: 13 amino acids. The V and J ends lost 4 bases and 6 bases respectively, with 13 bases between them. The CDR3 loop is CASSGLASAEQYF. CDR3 bases: TGTGCCAGCAGTGGGTTAGCGTCGGCCGAGCAGTACTTC.

This clonotype has ten or more counts. This sequence joins TRBV18 and TRBJ2-7; 8 bases match TRBD2. The CDR3 is 15 residues long. The V gene end was trimmed by 4 bases and the J gene end by 1 base; junction bases not matched to a gene: 6. The germline V gene encodes CDR1 KGHSH and CDR2 LQKENI. DNA for the CDR3: TGTGCCAGCTCACGGTCTAGCGGGCCTTCCTACGAGCAGTACTTC. Translated: CASSRSSGPSYEQYF.

This clonotype was counted ten times or more. The chain combines TRBV3-1 with TRBJ2-5, with D perhaps matching TRBD2 (5 bases). Germline lookup yields CDR1 LGHDT and CDR2 YNNKEL (reference sequence). V lost 4 bases to trimming and J lost 3 bases, with 9 bases between them. The length of the CDR3 is 13 residues. The CDR3 spells CASSRRGKETQYF. CDR3 DNA: TGTGCCAGCAGCCGCCGAGGGAAAGAGACCCAGTACTTC.

This clonotype was recorded a few times. The V gene is TRBV18, the J gene TRBJ1-4; possible D gene TRBD1, 6 bases. The V gene lost 6 bases and the J gene lost 7 bases, with 12 bases spanning the gap. CDR1 is KGHSH, CDR2 LQKENI, per germline. This CDR3 has 13 amino acids. CDR3 protein: CASSQGRGEKLFF. In DNA form, the CDR3 reads TGTGCCAGCTCGCAGGGGCGCGGTGAAAAACTGTTTTTT.

The chain combines TRBV27 with TRBJ2-1; 9 bases are a match to TRBD2. CDR1 and CDR2 (germline): MNHEY, SMNVEV (reference sequence). After removal of 2 bases from V and 5 bases from J, the junction contained 7 bases not matched to a gene. The CDR3 is made up of 16 amino acids. CDR3 in DNA: TGTGCCAGCAGTTTACGACGGACTAGCGATGACAATGAGCAGTTCTTC. This translates into CASSLRRTSDDNEQFF.

This clonotype was seen ten or more times. The chain joins TRBV10-3 to TRBJ1-2, with D perhaps TRBD1 (5 bases). The CDR3 contains 15 residues. CDR1 and CDR2 from the germline V gene are ENHRY and SYGVKD. V dropped 4 bases and J dropped 3 bases, with 15 bases sitting between them. The CDR3 reads CAISGQGGIDYGYTF. The CDR3 DNA is TGTGCCATCAGTGGCCAGGGAGGGATAGACTATGGCTACACCTTC.

This clonotype has a count of ten or more. The chain uses TRBV7-3 and TRBJ2-3, with D perhaps TRBD2 (6 bases). Per germline, CDR1 SGHTA and CDR2 FQGTGA. V lost 4 bases, J lost 0 bases, and 8 bases lay in between. CDR3 length: 14 amino acids. For the CDR3, the DNA is TGTGCCAGCAGCTCCGGGAGAAGCACAGATACGCAGTATTTT. Amino acids: CASSSGRSTDTQYF. Variable domain in full (rest from reference TRBV7-3 and TRBJ2-3): GAGVSQTPSNKVTEKGKYVELRCDPISGHTALYWYRQSLGQGPEFLIYFQGTGAADDSGLPNDRFFAVRPEGSVSTLKIQRTERGDSAVYLCASSSGRSTDTQYFGPGTRLTVL.

This clonotype was seen many times. This chain uses TRBV6-1 with TRBJ1-2; TRBD1 agrees at 9 bases. Germline CDR1 is MNHNS and CDR2 is SASEGT. There are 17 residues in the CDR3. The V and J ends lost 5 bases and 0 bases, in that order; junction bases with no gene match: 10. The CDR3 sequence: CASSPRTGVLTNYGYTF. The CDR3 DNA is TGTGCCAGCAGTCCTCGGACAGGGGTCCTTACTAACTATGGCTACACCTTC.